Shown below are 29 T cell receptor beta chains from a single sample sequenced in a study of blood T cell repertoires in COVID-19. Measured with immunoSEQ multiplex PCR; TCRdb has only the in-frame clones, and not every one. Of approximately 220,000 clones in the sample, around 81% are singletons; the top ten hold more than 2%. The sequencing input was peripheral blood. The receptors were sampled from a woman in her sixties with acute or convalescent COVID-19.

The table lists this clone with a count of one. The V gene is TRBV27, the J gene TRBJ1-6; 9 nucleotides align to TRBD1. The ends lost 6 bases at V and 10 bases at J; junction bases unmatched: 13. Germline CDR1 reads MNHEY; CDR2 reads SMNVEV (reference sequence). This CDR3 has 16 amino acids. The CDR3 coding sequence is TGTGCCAGCAGAGCAGCGCGGGGACAGGGCGGCTCACCCCTCCACTTT. It is translated as CASRAARGQGGSPLHF.

V usage is TRBV5-6 and J usage is TRBJ1-1, with 9 bases identical to TRBD1. CDR3 length equals 13 residues. V lost 2 bases, J lost 11 bases, and 7 bases stayed unmatched. Germline-derived CDR1 and CDR2 are SGHDT and YYEEEE. This CDR3 is CASSFTGQGRAFF. CDR3 DNA sequence: TGTGCCAGCAGCTTTACGGGACAGGGCCGCGCTTTCTTT.

This chain connects TRBV4-1 to TRBJ1-4; D is perhaps TRBD1 (5 bases). The CDR3 sequence is 14 residues long. V was trimmed by 6 bases and J by 3 bases, leaving 11 bases between them. Per the germline V gene, CDR1 is MGHRA and CDR2 is YSYEKL. This CDR3 reads CASRPGYANEKLFF. In nucleotides, the CDR3 is TGCGCCAGCAGACCAGGGTATGCTAATGAAAAACTGTTTTTT.

This chain joins TRBV18 and TRBJ1-3; D possibly corresponds to TRBD1 (5 bases). The CDR3 has 17 amino acids. Per the germline V gene, CDR1 is KGHSH and CDR2 is LQKENI. Between the trimmed V and J ends, which lost 2 bases and 0 bases, there was a span of 14 bases. CDR3 bases: TGTGCCAGCTCACCAGTTTCTGGCCAGGGCTCTGGAAACACCATATATTTT. Translating gives CASSPVSGQGSGNTIYF.

The chain carries TRBV15 and TRBJ2-3, with a possible D match to TRBD2 (5 bases). From germline, CDR1 is LNHNV and CDR2 YYDKDF (reference sequence). The CDR3 extends over 15 amino acids. The germline V and J ends were trimmed by 1 base and 2 bases, with 10 bases remaining between them. The CDR3 spells CATSRVGAPTDTQYF. The CDR3 DNA reads as TGTGCCACCAGCAGAGTGGGAGCTCCCACAGATACGCAGTATTTT.

The chain couples TRBV6-1 to TRBJ2-3, with D tentatively TRBD2 (6 bases). The CDR3 spans 19 residues. V lost 2 bases to trimming and J lost 0 bases, with 21 bases between them. Germline assignment: CDR1 MNHNS and CDR2 SASEGT. The CDR3 sequence: CASSETVAVLATSTDTQYF. CDR3 coding DNA: TGTGCCAGCAGTGAAACGGTAGCGGTACTGGCAACTAGCACAGATACGCAGTATTTT.

The chain uses TRBV2 and TRBJ2-7; 8 positions agree with TRBD2. The CDR3 length is 16 residues. Trimming took 4 bases from V and 0 from J; bases not matched to a gene: 8. CDR1 is SNHLY, CDR2 FYNNEI, per germline. CDR3 nucleotide sequence: TGTGCCAGCAGTGCACACGGGACTAGGGACTCCTACGAGCAGTACTTC. Its translation is CASSAHGTRDSYEQYF.

DNA for the CDR3: TGTGCCAGTAGTAAAAAAGGAGCGACAGGGTATCAAAGGGACCACCTTTACGAGCAGTACTTC. The encoded protein is CASSKKGATGYQRDHLYEQYF. The chain links TRBV19 to TRBJ2-7; TRBD1 matches at 7 bases. CDR3 length equals 21 residues. V lost 4 bases, J lost 4 bases, and 28 bases stayed unmatched. Germline values: CDR1 LNHDA, CDR2 SQIVND (reference sequence).

The gene calls are TRBV6-7 and TRBJ2-1; weak D call: TRBD1 (6 bases). TRBV6-7 is classed as an ORF, of uncertain function. Trimming removed 0 bases from V and 0 bases from J, with 9 bases in between. This CDR3 spans 16 amino acids. In DNA, the CDR3 is TGTGCCAGCAGTTACTCGAGACAGGTCTCCTACAATGAGCAGTTCTTC. It translates to CASSYSRQVSYNEQFF.

The rearrangement joins TRBV6-2 or TRBV6-3 to TRBJ2-7; 7 bases line up with TRBD2. In germline, CDR1 is MNHEY, CDR2 SVGEGT. V lost 6 bases to trimming and J lost 3 bases; unmatched junction nucleotides: 14. This CDR3 comprises 16 residues. DNA of the CDR3: TGTGCCAGCAGCCCCTCCAGACTAGCCTTCCTCTACGAGCAGTACTTC. Its protein product is CASSPSRLAFLYEQYF.

The gene calls are TRBV6-2 or TRBV6-3 and TRBJ2-7, with TRBD2 matching over 12 bases. Per germline, CDR1 MNHEY and CDR2 SVGEGT. With V trimmed by 2 bases and J by 1 base, 6 bases remained unmatched. The CDR3 sequence is 17 residues long. CDR3 in DNA: TGTGCCAGCAGTTACGAACTAGCGGGGGGACTTTCCTACGAGCAGTACTTC. This gives the protein CASSYELAGGLSYEQYF.

This chain's CDR3 is CASSPFTGTAYGYTF. The CDR3 DNA sequence: TGTGCCAGCAGCCCCTTTACCGGGACAGCCTATGGCTACACCTTC. V and J are TRBV7-9 and TRBJ1-2, with 7 bases aligning to TRBD1. CDR1 and CDR2 from the germline V gene are SEHNR and FQNEAQ (reference sequence). The CDR3 loop spans 15 amino acids. V shed 5 bases, J shed 4 bases, and the junction held 10 bases outside the gene matches.

J is TRBJ1-2 and V is TRBV5-1; D uncertain. CDR3 length: 14 amino acids. The germline gives CDR1 SGHRS, CDR2 YFSETQ. Trimming removed 0 bases from V and 5 bases from J, with 11 bases in between. The CDR3 DNA is TGCGCCAGCAGCTTGGAGACATCGGTTTATGGCTACACCTTC. This encodes CASSLETSVYGYTF. Full variable domain (remainder filled in from reference TRBV5-1 and TRBJ1-2): KAGVTQTPRYLIKTRGQQVTLSCSPISGHRSVSWYQQTPGQGLQFLFEYFSETQRNKGNFPGRFSGRQFSNSRSEMNVSTLELGDSALYLCASSLETSVYGYTFGSGTRLTVV.

The chain is built from TRBV19 and TRBJ2-1, with 11 bases lining up with TRBD2. Per the germline V gene, CDR1 is LNHDA and CDR2 is SQIVND (reference sequence). The CDR3 covers 15 residues. After removal of 8 bases from V and 5 bases from J, the junction contained 8 bases not matched to a gene. CDR3 amino acids: CASGKTSGGNNEQFF. The CDR3 coding sequence is TGTGCCAGTGGGAAAACTAGCGGGGGCAACAATGAGCAGTTCTTC. The full variable domain, in which reference TRBV19 and TRBJ2-1 provide the parts outside the CDR3, is DGGITQSPKYLFRKEGQNVTLSCEQNLNHDAMYWYRQDPGQGLRLIYYSQIVNDFQKGDIAEGYSVSREKKESFPLTVTSAQKNPTAFYLCASGKTSGGNNEQFFGPGTRLTVL.

This chain's CDR3 is CASSLRGGANNEQFF. The CDR3 nucleotides are TGTGCCAGCAGCTTACGAGGCGGGGCTAACAATGAGCAGTTCTTC. The rearrangement joins TRBV7-8 to TRBJ2-1, with D possibly TRBD2 on 6 matching bases. Trimming removed 2 bases at V and 5 bases at J, with 13 bases between. The CDR3 is 15 amino acids. Germline V gene data show CDR1 as SGHVS and CDR2 as FQNEAQ.

The chain joins TRBV6-6 to TRBJ2-7; maybe TRBD2 (5 bases). This CDR3 spans 12 amino acids. Germline assignment: CDR1 MNHNY and CDR2 SVGAGI (reference sequence). Deletions cut 2 bases from V and 7 bases from J, with 9 bases between. CDR3 in amino acids: CASSYLRGEQYF. In nucleotides, the CDR3 is TGTGCCAGCAGTTACCTCCGGGGAGAGCAGTACTTC.

This clone appeared a single time. The J gene is TRBJ1-1, the V gene TRBV5-1; 7 bases match TRBD1. Germline assignment: CDR1 SGHRS and CDR2 YFSETQ. CDR3 size: 14 residues. The V gene end was trimmed by 4 bases and the J gene end by 4 bases; junction bases not matched to a gene: 7. The CDR3 spells CASSTQGWGTEAFF. The DNA of the CDR3 is TGCGCCAGCAGCACACAGGGGTGGGGCACTGAAGCTTTCTTT.

The V and J genes are TRBV3-1 (or the pseudogene TRBV3-2) and TRBJ1-3, with no clear D. The CDR3 is 17 residues long. The V and J ends lost 0 bases and 0 bases respectively, with 12 bases between them. Germline V gives CDR1 LGHDT, CDR2 YNNKEL (reference sequence). The CDR3: CASSQDVSGSSGNTIYF. DNA for the CDR3: TGTGCCAGCAGCCAAGACGTCTCCGGGAGCTCTGGAAACACCATATATTTT.

The rearrangement joins TRBV5-1 to TRBJ2-7, with D maybe TRBD2 (6 bases). Per the germline V gene, CDR1 is SGHRS and CDR2 is YFSETQ. V lost 0 bases to trimming and J lost 1 base, with 14 bases between them. CDR3 length equals 16 residues. CDR3 sequence (DNA): TGCGCCAGCAGCTTGGCCGCGGGAACAGGTTCCTACGAGCAGTACTTC. Its translation: CASSLAAGTGSYEQYF.

The V gene is TRBV6-1, the J gene TRBJ1-5, with D uncertain. Germline CDR1 and CDR2: MNHNS and SASEGT. The CDR3 has 15 amino acids. V was cut by 3 bases and J by 4 bases, with 13 bases left in between. CDR3 nucleotides: TGTGCCAGCAGTGACGGGATCCTGGGGAATCAGCCCCAGCATTTT. Protein sequence: CASSDGILGNQPQHF.

The chain has TRBV6-5 and TRBJ1-2; D call uncertain. The length of the CDR3 is 15 residues. Trimming took off 10 bases at V and 4 bases at J, with 22 bases between the two ends. Germline V gene sequence: CDR1 MNHEY, CDR2 SVGAGI. The CDR3 sequence: CATLPRTAVGYGYTF. The CDR3 DNA sequence: TGTGCCACTCTACCACGGACTGCTGTAGGCTATGGCTACACCTTC.

The chain has TRBV25-1 and TRBJ1-2; D unresolved. The germline V gene encodes CDR1 MGHDK and CDR2 SYGVNS. The CDR3 contains 15 residues. V was shortened by 3 bases and J by 8 bases, with 19 bases between the two germline ends. For the CDR3, the DNA is TGTGCCAGCAGTGAGTCTAAGGTTACTTCGGGAGGCTACACCTTC. Amino acids: CASSESKVTSGGYTF.

This chain uses TRBV6-6 with TRBJ2-2; D not resolved. Germline CDR1 MNHNY, CDR2 SVGAGI (reference sequence). Trimming took off 5 bases at V and 5 bases at J, with 9 bases between the two ends. The CDR3 sequence is 13 residues long. CDR3 sequence (DNA): TGTGCCAGCAGTCCCCACCAGACCGGGGAGCTGTTTTTT. The encoded protein is CASSPHQTGELFF.

The chain employs TRBV9 and TRBJ2-7; 11 positions match TRBD2. Trimming cost V 0 bases and J 0 bases; bases outside gene matches: 2. CDR1 is SGDLS and CDR2 is YYNGEE in the germline V gene. CDR3 size: 16 residues. The CDR3 is CASSVGLAGNSYEQYF. CDR3 bases: TGTGCCAGCAGCGTAGGACTAGCGGGGAACTCCTACGAGCAGTACTTC.

The rearrangement links TRBV28 to TRBJ1-2; a possible D gene is TRBD1 (6 bases). In germline, CDR1 is MDHEN, CDR2 SYDVKM. This CDR3 is built from 14 residues. V lost 3 bases, J lost 4 bases, and 12 bases lay in between. CDR3 bases: TGTGCCAGCAGTTTCCCGGACAGATCCTATGGCTACACCTTC. This codes for CASSFPDRSYGYTF.

The chain joins TRBV6-2 or TRBV6-3 to TRBJ2-2, with a tentative D call TRBD1 (5 bases). The CDR3 contains 15 residues. CDR1 and CDR2 from the germline V gene are MNHEY and SVGEGT. The ends were cut back, 6 bases at V and 6 bases at J, with 17 bases in the middle. The CDR3 coding sequence is TGTGCCAGCAGCCGCAGGGCTACTGTCTCCGGGGAGCTGTTTTTT. This sequence encodes CASSRRATVSGELFF.

The chain recombines TRBV6-6 with TRBJ2-7; a weak D match, TRBD2 (6 bases). This CDR3 has 14 residues. Germline V lookup: CDR1 MNHNY, CDR2 SVGAGI (reference sequence). V gave up 2 bases and J gave up 0 bases, with 8 bases separating them. The CDR3 reads CASSYGTSSYEQYF. The CDR3 coding sequence is TGTGCCAGCAGTTACGGGACTTCCTCCTACGAGCAGTACTTC.

The chain uses TRBV27 and TRBJ1-1; D is ambiguous. Trimming pared 5 bases from V and 0 bases from J, leaving 13 bases between. Germline V gene sequence: CDR1 MNHEY, CDR2 SMNVEV (reference sequence). The CDR3 spans 15 residues. CDR3 coding DNA: TGTGCCAGCAGTCCGTTCAGTTACATGAACACTGAAGCTTTCTTT. It codes for CASSPFSYMNTEAFF.

In this sample, this clone turned up a few times. The rearrangement uses TRBV19 and TRBJ1-3; D might be TRBD1 (6 bases). With 7 bases removed from V and 0 bases from J, the gap between germline ends came to 13 bases. This CDR3 has 15 residues. Germline lookup yields CDR1 LNHDA and CDR2 SQIVND (reference sequence). The CDR3 bases are TGTGCCAGTATTCCCGGGACACTCTCTGGAAACACCATATATTTT. As protein: CASIPGTLSGNTIYF.